What follows is one T cell receptor (beta chain) and its context. No antigen is known for it. Other nucleotide sequences from this sample produce the same CDR3. Germline lookup yields CDR1 MDHEN and CDR2 SYDVKM. V lost 5 bases and J lost 5; bases outside the gene matches: 1. CDR3 size: 12 residues. The data were produced by immunoSEQ multiplex PCR, yet TCRdb's version contains in-frame clones alone and is incomplete. The data show about 180,000 clones, 85% to 95% seen once. This sample was taken from a study of T cell responses to AZD1222 COVID-19 vaccine. Study-level findings and limits: Nearly half of spike-specific TCRs reportedly target variant regions that are unmutated in the B.1.351 and B.1.1.7 variants.

This chain joins TRBV28 and TRBJ1-2, with TRBD1 matching over 8 bases. The sequence was obtained from an adult who received the MenACWY meningococcal vaccine as a control. The sequences come from peripheral blood, collected 28 days after the second dose of the MenACWY control vaccine. Written as DNA, the CDR3 is TGTGCCAGCAGTCGACAGGGGTATGGCTACACCTTC. This gives the protein CASSRQGYGYTF.